The text below deals with one T cell receptor beta chain. The protocol was immunoSEQ multiplex PCR, while the TCRdb copy is restricted to in-frame clones and leaves out a portion. Of 110,000 or so clones in the sample, 91% are singletons; the top ten hold more than 4.5%. This entry comes from a study of T cell responses to AZD1222 COVID-19 vaccine. Germline values: CDR1 LNHDA, CDR2 SQIVND (reference sequence). The CDR3 is 13 residues long. Trimming removed 0 bases from V and 6 bases from J; junction bases left unmatched: 1. The clonotype originates from an adult in good health. The sequences come from peripheral blood, collected on day 0 of AZD1222 vaccination. The chain combines TRBV19 with TRBJ1-2; TRBD1 agrees at 7 bases. CDR3 sequence (DNA): TGTGCCAGTAGTATAGATACAGGGGATGGCTACACCTTC. This translates into CASSIDTGDGYTF.